Listed below are T cell receptor beta chains from one sample, sequenced in a study of cytotoxic CD8 clonotypes in ibrutinib-treated CLL. Produced via immunoSEQ multiplex PCR; TCRdb's table is partial and in-frame only. The profile covers tens of thousands of clones, with 60% to 80% appearing a single time and more than 10% taken by the ten largest. The specimen was PBMCs, collected after 12 months of ibrutinib treatment. All receptors derive from a human donor with chronic lymphocytic leukemia. The CDR3 runs from the conserved cysteine through the conserved F or W. A D gene is named only where the DNA matches it firmly. The size entry is marked missing in some rows and otherwise reads once, few, many or a size class.

>TRBJ2-7|TRBD1|TRBV25-1|few
TGTGCCAGCAGTGAGGGGACAGCCTACGAGCAGTACTTC
CASSEGTAYEQYF
>TRBJ2-1|NA|TRBV7-6|NA
TGTGCCAGCAGCTTCAATCATGAGCAGTTCTTC
CASSFNHEQFF
>TRBJ1-1|NA|TRBV30|NA
TGTGCCTGGAGTTCCCATCTTGTACGGGCAGGGAGAAGTGAAGCTTTCTTT
CAWSSHLVRAGRSEAFF
>TRBJ2-5|NA|TRBV9|NA
TGTGCCAGCAGCGTAGCCCCCGAACCTAGGCAAGAGACCCAGTACTTC
CASSVAPEPRQETQYF
>TRBJ1-5|NA|TRBV7-2|few
TGTGCCAGCAGCTTATACAGGGCCGATCAGCCCCAGCATTTT
CASSLYRADQPQHF
>TRBJ1-4|TRBD1|TRBV7-2|NA
TGTGCCAGCAGCCCGGACAGGGAAGGAGAAAAACTGTTTTTT
CASSPDREGEKLFF
>TRBJ1-2|NA|TRBV4-1|medium-sized
TGCGCCAGCAGCCAAGACTGGGGGATAGGAGGTGTTGGTGGCTACACCTTC
CASSQDWGIGGVGGYTF
>TRBJ1-5|NA|TRBV6-1|NA
TGTGCCAGCAGTGACCGAGGGAATCAGCCCCAGCATTTT
CASSDRGNQPQHF
>TRBJ1-2|TRBD1|TRBV4-2|NA
TGTGCCAGCAGCCAAGAAGGACAGGGGGCTCGAGGCTACACCTTC
CASSQEGQGARGYTF
>TRBJ2-2|NA|TRBV9|NA
TGTGCCAGCAGCCCCTCCCTAGGATCTATAGTAACCGGGGAGCTGTTTTTT
CASSPSLGSIVTGELFF
>TRBJ1-2|NA|TRBV4-1|NA
TGCGCCAGCAGCCAACTACAGGGCCCTCGCCCCTATGGCTACACCTTC
CASSQLQGPRPYGYTF
>TRBJ2-4|TRBD1|TRBV7-8|NA
TGTGCCAGCAGCTTCTACCCTTTCACTCGGGACAGGCTCAAAAACATTCAGTACTTC
CASSFYPFTRDRLKNIQYF
>TRBJ1-3|TRBD1|TRBV7-9|many
TGTGCCAGCAGCTTAGCGCCCAGACAGGGAGGCACCATATATTTT
CASSLAPRQGGTIYF
>TRBJ1-2|TRBD1|TRBV7-6|few
TGTGCCAGCAGCACCGGGACAGATAACTATGGCTACACCTTC
CASSTGTDNYGYTF
>TRBJ2-7|NA|TRBV9|NA
TGTGCCAGCAGCGCAGACATTCGACCCTCCTACGAGCAGTACTTC
CASSADIRPSYEQYF
>TRBJ2-3|TRBD1|TRBV6-4|NA
TGTGCCAGCAGTAAGTCGGGACAGGGCACAGATACGCAGTATTTT
CASSKSGQGTDTQYF
>TRBJ2-7|TRBD2|TRBV7-2|NA
TGTGCCAGCAGCCTCGCCGGGACTAACACCTACGAGCAGTACTTC
CASSLAGTNTYEQYF
>TRBJ1-2|NA|TRBV11-1|few
TGTGCCAGCAGCTTCGGGGGGCGCGTCTATGGCTACACCTTC
CASSFGGRVYGYTF
>TRBJ2-1|TRBD1|TRBV27|once
TGTGCCAGCAGTCTCGGGACAGGCGGGACCAATGAGCAGTTCTTC
CASSLGTGGTNEQFF
>TRBJ1-1|NA|TRBV2|NA
TGTGCCAGCAGTGAAGGGTTGGCGAGAGGCACTGAAGCTTTCTTT
CASSEGLARGTEAFF
>TRBJ2-3|NA|TRBV2|few
TGTGCCAGTCAGGTGGGCATCAGCACAGATACGCAGTATTTT
CASQVGISTDTQYF
>TRBJ2-7|TRBD1|TRBV7-3|NA
TGTGCCAGCAGCATGGGACAGGACTACGAGCAGTACTTC
CASSMGQDYEQYF
>TRBJ2-7|NA|TRBV21-1|NA
TGTGCCAGCATCTCGGGACAGTATTTTTACTTC
CASISGQYFYF
>TRBJ2-3|TRBD1|TRBV10-3|NA
TGTGCCATCAGTGAGGGACAGGACACAGATACGCAGTATTTT
CAISEGQDTDTQYF
>TRBJ2-3|TRBD1|TRBV5-1|once
TGCGCCAGTTCATACAGGGGGGACGGCACAGATACGCAGTATTTT
CASSYRGDGTDTQYF
>TRBJ1-6|TRBD1|TRBV5-1|NA
TGCGCCAGCAGCACACCCCGGGACAGGGGTAGGTCCTATAATTCACCCCTCCACTTT
CASSTPRDRGRSYNSPLHF
>TRBJ2-5|NA|TRBV30|NA
TGTGCCTTGGCCCGGACATGGGGGGAGACCCAGTACTTC
CALARTWGETQYF
>TRBJ1-6|TRBD1|TRBV11-1|NA
TGTGCCAGCAGCTTGTCATCGTCAGGGGGGTCACCCCTCCACTTT
CASSLSSSGGSPLHF
>TRBJ2-7|NA|TRBV7-9|NA
TGTGCCAGCAGCTTCGAGCAGGGGTACGAGCAGTACTTC
CASSFEQGYEQYF
>TRBJ2-2|TRBD2|TRBV5-1|NA
TGCGCCAGCACGCTAATGACTAGCGGGGGGTTTAATGTCGGGGAGCTGTTTTTT
CASTLMTSGGFNVGELFF
>TRBJ1-2|TRBD1|TRBV15|NA
TGTGCCACCAGCAGAGATATGGGGGGACAGCCGGGCTACACCTTC
CATSRDMGGQPGYTF
>TRBJ1-5|NA|TRBV6-6|NA
TGTGCCAGTAGTCTAGGGGACAGCAATCAGCCCCAGCATTTT
CASSLGDSNQPQHF
>TRBJ2-2|NA|TRBV28|NA
TGTGCCAGCAGTCCCTCGGTGGGGGGGGAGCTGTTTTTT
CASSPSVGGELFF
>TRBJ2-7|TRBD2|TRBV30|NA
TGTGCCTGGAGTATCCCTGGCGGGGGGACCCCTGTCGAGCAGTACTTC
CAWSIPGGGTPVEQYF
>TRBJ1-5|TRBD1|TRBV7-2|once
TGTGCCAGCAGCCTCGGGACAGGGACCAATCAGCCCCAGCATTTT
CASSLGTGTNQPQHF
>TRBJ1-1|NA|TRBV5-5|NA
TGTGCCAGCAGCTTCGGTCTGGGTACGATGAACACTGAAGCTTTCTTT
CASSFGLGTMNTEAFF
>TRBJ2-5|NA|TRBV9|NA
TGTGCCAGCAGCGTCGCCATGTGGGAGACCCAGTACTTC
CASSVAMWETQYF
>TRBJ2-3|TRBD2|TRBV4-2|NA
TGTGCCAGCAGCTTCCAGCGGGGGGGCCAAAATACGCAGTATTTT
CASSFQRGGQNTQYF
>TRBJ2-1|TRBD2|TRBV29-1|NA
TGCAGCGTAGGACTAGCGCCCTACAATGAGCAGTTCTTC
CSVGLAPYNEQFF
>TRBJ2-3|NA|TRBV5-5|NA
TGTGCCAGCAGCTTAACGATCTCGGAGGGCACAGATACGCAGTATTTT
CASSLTISEGTDTQYF
>TRBJ1-6|TRBD1|TRBV5-4|NA
TGTGCCAGCAGCCGGGACAGCCGCTCCTATAATTCACCCCTCCACTTT
CASSRDSRSYNSPLHF
>TRBJ1-1|NA|TRBV7-9|NA
TGTGCCAGCAGCCCGACAGCAATGAACACTGAAGCTTTCTTT
CASSPTAMNTEAFF
>TRBJ2-7|NA|TRBV9|NA
TGTGCCAGCAGCCCCCAGTCTACAGGAGCTAGGCTAGGGGAGCAGTACTTC
CASSPQSTGARLGEQYF
>TRBJ2-7|NA|TRBV21-1|NA
TGTGCCAGCAGCAAAGATAGTATCCGGACAGGGATCCCCATCTACGAGCAGTACTTC
CASSKDSIRTGIPIYEQYF
>TRBJ2-3|NA|TRBV4-1|NA
TGCGCCAGCAGCCAAGAGAGGGGTGAGGCTACAGATACGCAGTATTTT
CASSQERGEATDTQYF
>TRBJ2-1|NA|TRBV11-2|NA
TGTGCCAGCAGCTTTGCTAGAGGTTTCGATGAGCAGTTCTTC
CASSFARGFDEQFF